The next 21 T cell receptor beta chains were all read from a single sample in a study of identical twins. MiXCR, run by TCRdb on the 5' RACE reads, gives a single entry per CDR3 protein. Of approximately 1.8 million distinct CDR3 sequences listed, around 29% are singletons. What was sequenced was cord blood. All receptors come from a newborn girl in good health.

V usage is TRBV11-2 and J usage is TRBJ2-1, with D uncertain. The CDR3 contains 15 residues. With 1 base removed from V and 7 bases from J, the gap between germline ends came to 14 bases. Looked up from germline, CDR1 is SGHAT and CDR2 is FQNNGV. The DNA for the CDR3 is TGTGCCAGCAGCTTAGGTGCCTCGACGGAGAATGAGCAGTTCTTC. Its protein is CASSLGASTENEQFF. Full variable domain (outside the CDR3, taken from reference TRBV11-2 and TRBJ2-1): EAGVAQSPRYKIIEKRQSVAFWCNPISGHATLYWYQQILGQGPKLLIQFQNNGVVDDSQLPKDRFSAERLKGVDSTLKIQPAKLEDSAVYLCASSLGASTENEQFFGPGTRLTVL.

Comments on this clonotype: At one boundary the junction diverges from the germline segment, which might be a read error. DNA for the CDR3: TGCAGTGCTAGAGCAGAGGACACATTCACAGATACGCGGTATTTT. Its translation is CSARAEDTFTDTRYF. The chain recombines TRBV20-1 with TRBJ2-3, with D tentatively TRBD1 (5 bases). The CDR3 runs 15 residues. Per the germline V gene, CDR1 is DFQATT and CDR2 is SNEGSKA (reference sequence).

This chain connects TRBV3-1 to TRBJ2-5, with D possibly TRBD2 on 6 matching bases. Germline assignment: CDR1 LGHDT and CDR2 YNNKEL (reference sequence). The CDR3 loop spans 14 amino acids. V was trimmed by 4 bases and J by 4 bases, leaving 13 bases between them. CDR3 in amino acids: CASSPLASLETQYF. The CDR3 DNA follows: TGTGCCAGCAGCCCACTAGCTTCCCTAGAGACCCAGTACTTC.

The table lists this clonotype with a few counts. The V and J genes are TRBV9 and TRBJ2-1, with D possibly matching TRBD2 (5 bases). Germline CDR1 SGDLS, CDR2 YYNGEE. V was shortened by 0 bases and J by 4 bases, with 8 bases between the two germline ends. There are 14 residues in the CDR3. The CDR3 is CASSVATGYNEQFF. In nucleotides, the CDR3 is TGTGCCAGCAGCGTAGCTACGGGGTACAATGAGCAGTTCTTC.

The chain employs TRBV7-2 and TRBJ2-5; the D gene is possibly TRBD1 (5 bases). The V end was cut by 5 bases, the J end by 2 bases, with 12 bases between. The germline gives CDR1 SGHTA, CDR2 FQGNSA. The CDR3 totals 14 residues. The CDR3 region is CASSPHGAQETQYF. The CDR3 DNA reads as TGTGCCAGCAGCCCCCATGGGGCGCAAGAGACCCAGTACTTC.

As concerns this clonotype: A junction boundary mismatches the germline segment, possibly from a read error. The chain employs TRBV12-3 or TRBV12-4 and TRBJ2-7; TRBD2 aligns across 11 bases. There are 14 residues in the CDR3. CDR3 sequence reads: CVSSLAGGRYEQYF. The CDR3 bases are TGTGTCAGCAGTCTAGCGGGGGGCCGATACGAGCAGTACTTC.

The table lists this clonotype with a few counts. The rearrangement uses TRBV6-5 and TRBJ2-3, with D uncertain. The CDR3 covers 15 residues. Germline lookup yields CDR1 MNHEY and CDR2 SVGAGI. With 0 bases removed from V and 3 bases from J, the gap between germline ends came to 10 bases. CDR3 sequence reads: CASSYSDGRTDTQYF. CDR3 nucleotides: TGTGCCAGCAGTTACTCGGACGGACGGACAGATACGCAGTATTTT.

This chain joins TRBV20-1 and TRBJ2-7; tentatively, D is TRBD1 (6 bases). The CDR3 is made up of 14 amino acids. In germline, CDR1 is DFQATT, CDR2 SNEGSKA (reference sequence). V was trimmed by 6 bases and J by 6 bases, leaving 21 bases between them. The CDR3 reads CSATHGEGVREQYF. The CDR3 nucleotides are TGCAGTGCCACTCACGGCGAGGGGGTCCGCGAGCAGTACTTC.

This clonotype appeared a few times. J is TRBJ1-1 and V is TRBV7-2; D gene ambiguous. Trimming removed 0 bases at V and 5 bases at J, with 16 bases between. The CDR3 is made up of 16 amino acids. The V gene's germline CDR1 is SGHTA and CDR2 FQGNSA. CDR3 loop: CASSLAPGHPGTEAFF. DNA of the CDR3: TGTGCCAGCAGCTTAGCGCCAGGCCACCCCGGTACTGAAGCTTTCTTT.

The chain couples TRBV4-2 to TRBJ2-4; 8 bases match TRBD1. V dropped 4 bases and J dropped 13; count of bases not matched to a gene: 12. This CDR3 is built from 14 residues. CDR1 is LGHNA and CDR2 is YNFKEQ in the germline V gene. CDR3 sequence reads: CASSPGQGDNEQYF. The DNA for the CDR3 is TGTGCCAGCAGCCCCGGACAGGGCGACAATGAGCAGTACTTC.

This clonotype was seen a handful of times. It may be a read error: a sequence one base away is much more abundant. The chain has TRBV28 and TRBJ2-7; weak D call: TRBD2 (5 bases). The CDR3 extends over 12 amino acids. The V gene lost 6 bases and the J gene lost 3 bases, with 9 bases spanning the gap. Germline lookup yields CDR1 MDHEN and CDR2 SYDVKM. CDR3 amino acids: CASRSGVYEQYF. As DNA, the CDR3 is TGTGCCAGCAGGTCCGGGGTCTACGAGCAGTACTTC.

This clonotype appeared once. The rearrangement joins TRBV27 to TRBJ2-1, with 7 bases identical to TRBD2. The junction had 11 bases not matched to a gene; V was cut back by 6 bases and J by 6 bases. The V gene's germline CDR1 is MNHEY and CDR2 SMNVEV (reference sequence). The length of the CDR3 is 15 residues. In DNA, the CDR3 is TGTGCCAGCAGCCCTAGACTAGCCTCCGGCAATGAGCAGTTCTTC. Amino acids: CASSPRLASGNEQFF.

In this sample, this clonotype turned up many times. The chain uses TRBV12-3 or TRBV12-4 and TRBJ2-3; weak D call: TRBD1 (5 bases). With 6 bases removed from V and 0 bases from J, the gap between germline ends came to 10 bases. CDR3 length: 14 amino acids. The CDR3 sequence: CASRKTASTDTQYF. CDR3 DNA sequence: TGTGCCAGCAGGAAGACAGCTAGCACAGATACGCAGTATTTT.

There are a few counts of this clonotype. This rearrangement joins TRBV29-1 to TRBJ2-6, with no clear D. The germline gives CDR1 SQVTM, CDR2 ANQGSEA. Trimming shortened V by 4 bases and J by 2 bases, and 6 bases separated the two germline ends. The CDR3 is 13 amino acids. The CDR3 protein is CSVGGAGANVLTF. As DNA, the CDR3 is TGCAGCGTTGGAGGTGCTGGGGCCAACGTCCTGACTTTC.

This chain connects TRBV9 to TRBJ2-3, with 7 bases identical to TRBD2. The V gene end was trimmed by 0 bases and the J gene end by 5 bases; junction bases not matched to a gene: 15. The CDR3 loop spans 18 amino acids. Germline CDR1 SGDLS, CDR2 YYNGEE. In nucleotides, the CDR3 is TGTGCCAGCAGCGTAGCCCCCTCAGCTAGCCCGGGGGGAGATACGCAGTATTTT. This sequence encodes CASSVAPSASPGGDTQYF.

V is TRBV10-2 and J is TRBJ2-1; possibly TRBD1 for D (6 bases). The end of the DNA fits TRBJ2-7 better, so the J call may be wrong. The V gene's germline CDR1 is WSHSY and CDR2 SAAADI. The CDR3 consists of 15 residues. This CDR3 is CASSTGTFSYNEQYF. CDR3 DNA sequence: TGCGCCAGCAGTACCGGGACATTCTCCTACAATGAGCAGTACTTC.

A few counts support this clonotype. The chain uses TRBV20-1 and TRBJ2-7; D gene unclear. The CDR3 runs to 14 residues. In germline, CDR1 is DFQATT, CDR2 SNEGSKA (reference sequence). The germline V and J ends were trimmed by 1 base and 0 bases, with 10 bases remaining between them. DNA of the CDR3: TGCAGTGCTAGAGTCAGCAGTTTCTCCTACGAGCAGTACTTC. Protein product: CSARVSSFSYEQYF.

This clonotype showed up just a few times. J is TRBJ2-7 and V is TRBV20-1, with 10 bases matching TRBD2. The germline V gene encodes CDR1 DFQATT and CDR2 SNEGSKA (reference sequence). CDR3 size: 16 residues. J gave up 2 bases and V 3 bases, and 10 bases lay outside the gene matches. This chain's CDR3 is CSASPWLAGVAYEQYF. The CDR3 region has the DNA TGCAGTGCTAGTCCTTGGCTAGCGGGAGTCGCCTACGAGCAGTACTTC.

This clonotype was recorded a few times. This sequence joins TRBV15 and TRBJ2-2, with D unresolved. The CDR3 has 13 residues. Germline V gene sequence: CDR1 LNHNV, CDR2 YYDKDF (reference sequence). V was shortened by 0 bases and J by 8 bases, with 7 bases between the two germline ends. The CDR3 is CATSRDLIGELFF. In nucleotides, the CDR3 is TGTGCCACCAGCAGAGACCTAATAGGGGAGCTGTTTTTT.

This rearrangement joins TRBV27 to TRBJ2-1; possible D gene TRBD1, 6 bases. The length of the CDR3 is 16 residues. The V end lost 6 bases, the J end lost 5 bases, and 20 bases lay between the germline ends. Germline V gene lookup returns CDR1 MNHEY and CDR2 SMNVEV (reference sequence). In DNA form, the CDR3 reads TGTGCCAGCAGCCAACAGGGTAGCTCAATGGACAATGAGCAGTTCTTC. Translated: CASSQQGSSMDNEQFF.

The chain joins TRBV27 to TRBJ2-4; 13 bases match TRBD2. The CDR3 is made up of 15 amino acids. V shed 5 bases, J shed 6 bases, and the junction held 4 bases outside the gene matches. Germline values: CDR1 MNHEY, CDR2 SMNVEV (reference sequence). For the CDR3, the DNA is TGTGCCAGCAGTAGACTAGCGGGAGGCGGAAACATTCAGTACTTC. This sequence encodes CASSRLAGGGNIQYF.